This T cell receptor beta chain was obtained from a study of OX40 agonist ivuxolimab in advanced cancers. The V gene's germline CDR1 is SGDLS and CDR2 YYNGEE. The ends lost 3 bases at V and 5 bases at J; junction bases unmatched: 9. The CDR3 consists of 16 residues. The data were produced by immunoSEQ multiplex PCR, yet TCRdb's version contains in-frame clones alone and is incomplete. The sample yields some 70,000 clones, roughly four fifths seen once. The sequences come from CD4+ or CD8+ T cells sorted from blood, collected in a trial of the OX40 agonist ivuxolimab. The source is an adult with an advanced solid tumor such as melanoma, head and neck, liver or kidney cancer. The gene calls are TRBV9 and TRBJ2-2, with 8 bases identical to TRBD1. This chain's CDR3 is CASSDRTGKRTGELFF. The CDR3, as DNA: TGTGCCAGCAGCGACCGGACAGGGAAAAGGACCGGGGAGCTGTTTTTT.